Listed below are T cell receptor beta chains from one sample, sequenced in a study of spatial heterogeneity in lung cancer. TCRdb re-called the 5' RACE reads through MiXCR, storing one row per CDR3 protein. The table shows about 75,000 distinct CDR3 sequences, with more than 10% occurring only once. Sequenced here: PBMCs, sampled at surgery. The source is a male donor with early-stage non-small cell lung cancer. The CDR3 runs from the conserved cysteine through the conserved F or W. The D gene is left open where the match is weak. Some rows mark clone size as missing; the rest say once, few, many or name a class of expanded clone.

TRBJ1-3,NA,TRBV12-3/TRBV12-4,NA,CASSSESTGNTIYF,TGTGCCAGCAGTTCCGAGAGTACTGGAAACACCATATATTTT
TRBJ1-1,many,TRBV12-3/TRBV12-4,NA,CASSGLLNTEAFF,TGTGCCAGCAGTGGCCTCCTGAACACTGAAGCTTTCTTT
TRBJ1-3,NA,TRBV20-1,TRBD1,CSASPTTGSRNTIYF,TGCAGTGCTAGTCCAACGACAGGGAGTAGAAACACCATATATTTT
TRBJ2-1,medium-sized,TRBV7-3,NA,CASSLGQSYNEQFF,TGTGCCAGCAGTTTGGGACAAAGCTACAATGAGCAGTTCTTC
TRBJ1-1,many,TRBV3-1,NA,CASSPLARTTEAFF,TGTGCCAGCAGCCCTCTAGCCCGGACGACTGAAGCTTTCTTT
TRBJ2-1,many,TRBV6-1,NA,CASSVPRDRSEQFF,TGTGCCAGCAGTGTTCCCCGGGACCGGAGTGAGCAGTTCTTC
TRBJ2-7,NA,TRBV7-9,TRBD2,CASSTGTSGSWWNEQYF,TGTGCCAGCAGCACCGGGACTAGCGGGAGCTGGTGGAACGAGCAGTACTTC
TRBJ1-1,NA,TRBV20-1,TRBD1,CSTDRGSTEAFF,TGCAGTACCGACAGGGGCAGCACTGAAGCTTTCTTT
TRBJ1-4,many,TRBV5-1,TRBD1,CASRTGTGEKLFF,TGCGCCAGCAGGACAGGGACTGGCGAAAAACTGTTTTTT
TRBJ1-3,few,TRBV7-9,NA,CASSFDRDGNTIYF,TGTGCCAGCAGCTTCGACAGAGATGGAAACACCATATATTTT
TRBJ1-2,NA,TRBV29-1,NA,CSVEGPGLLFGYTF,TGCAGCGTTGAAGGCCCGGGACTTCTGTTCGGCTACACCTTC
TRBJ1-5,few,TRBV27,NA,CASSISGTAGYSNQPQHF,TGTGCCAGCAGTATATCCGGGACGGCCGGTTATAGCAATCAGCCCCAGCATTTT
TRBJ2-5,few,TRBV7-2,TRBD2,CASSYSGTQETQYF,TGTGCCAGCAGCTATAGCGGGACCCAAGAGACCCAGTACTTC
TRBJ2-5,few,TRBV5-1,TRBD2,CASSLTSGRETQYF,TGCGCCAGCAGCTTGACTAGCGGGAGGGAGACCCAGTACTTC
TRBJ1-4,NA,TRBV19,NA,CASSVGDIGEKLFF,TGTGCCAGTAGTGTGGGGGACATTGGTGAAAAACTGTTTTTT
TRBJ2-6,NA,TRBV12-3/TRBV12-4,NA,CASGRRSYSGANVLTF,TGTGCCAGTGGACGTAGGAGCTACTCTGGGGCCAACGTCCTGACTTTC
TRBJ2-1,NA,TRBV7-2,TRBD2,CASSLYPSGIYNEQFF,TGTGCCAGCAGCTTATATCCTAGCGGGATCTACAATGAGCAGTTCTTC
TRBJ2-1,many,TRBV19,TRBD2,CASSILAGVGEQFF,TGTGCCAGTAGTATTCTAGCGGGAGTCGGTGAGCAGTTCTTC
TRBJ2-7,few,TRBV7-2,NA,CASSQDIPYEQYF,TGTGCCAGCAGCCAAGACATCCCCTACGAGCAGTACTTC
TRBJ1-1,NA,TRBV12-3/TRBV12-4,NA,CASSLYDRKYIEAFF,TGTGCCAGCAGTTTATACGACAGGAAATACATTGAAGCTTTCTTT
TRBJ2-2,few,TRBV3-1,NA,CASSQARGKGTGELFF,TGTGCCAGCAGCCAAGCCAGGGGTAAAGGAACCGGGGAGCTGTTTTTT
TRBJ2-1,many,TRBV7-6,NA,CASTLGGRAADEQFF,TGTGCCAGCACCTTAGGGGGGAGGGCCGCAGATGAGCAGTTCTTC
TRBJ2-7,many,TRBV12-3/TRBV12-4,NA,CASSFSGRTYEQYF,TGTGCCAGCAGTTTTTCAGGGAGGACCTACGAGCAGTACTTC
TRBJ1-1,few,TRBV5-1,NA,CASSMTDLTEAFF,TGCGCCAGCAGCATGACGGACCTCACTGAAGCTTTCTTT
TRBJ2-1,NA,TRBV27,TRBD2,CASSLTGTRYEQFF,TGTGCCAGCAGTTTAACCGGGACTAGATATGAGCAGTTCTTC
TRBJ2-7,many,TRBV28,TRBD1,CASRGQVEAYEQYF,TGTGCCAGCAGAGGACAGGTGGAGGCCTACGAGCAGTACTTC
TRBJ2-3,many,TRBV6-2/TRBV6-3,TRBD2,CASSQPGLAGTDTQYF,TGTGCCAGCAGTCAACCGGGACTAGCGGGAACAGATACGCAGTATTTT
TRBJ2-3,few,TRBV2,TRBD2,CASRLAASTDTQYF,TGTGCCAGCCGGCTAGCGGCTAGCACAGATACGCAGTATTTT
TRBJ2-7,many,TRBV7-9,NA,CASSPREPRRDGSYEQYF,TGTGCCAGCAGCCCGCGAGAACCCCGGCGGGACGGATCCTACGAGCAGTACTTC
TRBJ2-1,many,TRBV20-1,NA,CSASFPGPYNEQFF,TGCAGTGCTAGTTTTCCCGGGCCCTACAATGAGCAGTTCTTC
TRBJ2-2,few,TRBV12-3/TRBV12-4,TRBD2,CASSLETAGFTGELFF,TGTGCCAGCAGTTTAGAGACAGCGGGGTTCACCGGGGAGCTGTTTTTT
TRBJ2-1,NA,TRBV19,TRBD2,CASGLAGDIRYEQFF,TGTGCCAGTGGACTAGCGGGAGATATTAGGTATGAGCAGTTCTTC
TRBJ2-1,NA,TRBV7-6,NA,CASMTRSSYNEQFF,TGTGCCAGCATGACCAGAAGCTCCTACAATGAGCAGTTCTTC
TRBJ1-2,NA,TRBV4-3,NA,CASSLRQTTYGYTF,TGCGCCAGCAGCCTGAGACAGACTACCTATGGCTACACCTTC
TRBJ2-3,few,TRBV5-1,NA,CASSLASISTDTQYF,TGCGCCAGCAGCTTGGCAAGTATTAGCACAGATACGCAGTATTTT
TRBJ1-4,few,TRBV27,NA,CASSHNEKLFF,TGTGCCAGCAGCCATAATGAAAAACTGTTTTTT
TRBJ1-6,few,TRBV20-1,NA,CSAGTSGSPLHF,TGCAGTGCAGGGACATCCGGTTCACCCCTCCACTTT
TRBJ2-1,few,TRBV20-1,NA,CSARDRTGVNEQFF,TGCAGTGCTAGAGATCGTACGGGAGTTAATGAGCAGTTCTTC
TRBJ2-1,many,TRBV12-3/TRBV12-4,NA,CASSFPGRGSTEQFF,TGTGCCAGCAGTTTCCCGGGCAGGGGTTCCACGGAGCAGTTCTTC
TRBJ2-5,few,TRBV5-1,NA,CASSLPDGETQYF,TGCGCCAGCAGCCTCCCGGACGGAGAGACCCAGTACTTC
TRBJ2-4,many,TRBV24-1,TRBD1,CATPLTGWYIQYF,TGTGCCACCCCCCTGACAGGGTGGTACATTCAGTACTTC
TRBJ2-7,many,TRBV6-2/TRBV6-3,NA,CASKFGVRQADEQYF,TGTGCCAGCAAGTTCGGGGTTCGACAGGCCGACGAGCAGTACTTC